The sample holds many counts of the clone carrying this TCR beta chain. No antigen is known for it. The entry originates in a study of blood T cells in healthy people across ages. Germline V gives CDR1 SGHRS, CDR2 YFSETQ. This CDR3 is 15 amino acids long. Germline trimming cut 4 bases from V and 7 bases from J; bases unmatched to any gene: 7. Primers used in a second PCR of about 7 to 12 cycles were a sample-barcoded 5' primer and a J-beta primer mix. TCRdb fed the 5' RACE reads into MiXCR, producing one record per CDR3 protein. The sample has about 700,000 distinct CDR3 sequences; about 30% are singletons. At least 6 million PBMCs were isolated per sample. The study, taken as a whole, reports: Naive and antigen-experienced cells could not be conclusively compared, given unsorted PBMCs.

The TCR comes from an elderly woman in good health. Material: blood. This rearrangement joins TRBV5-1 to TRBJ2-1; 11 positions agree with TRBD2. CDR3 residues: CASSISGGALNEQFF. The DNA for the CDR3 is TGCGCCAGCAGCATTAGCGGGGGGGCCTTGAATGAGCAGTTCTTC.